These T cell receptor beta chains were read from a single sample in a study of T cell responses to AZD1222 COVID-19 vaccine. Sequenced by immunoSEQ multiplex PCR; TCRdb stores in-frame clones only, minus some. This sample has about 150,000 clones; roughly 93% occur once, and the top ten carry 6% to 7%. Sequenced here: peripheral blood, sampled 28 days after the second AZD1222 dose. The receptor set was obtained from an adult who received the AZD1222 COVID-19 vaccine. CDR3s include the opening cysteine and the closing phenylalanine or tryptophan. Each record gives: J gene, V gene, clone size, D gene, CDR3 length, CDR3 protein, CDR3 DNA. A D gene is named only where the DNA matches it firmly. Clone size is stated in some rows and not others, as once, few, many or a class when expanded.

J: TRBJ1-5
V: TRBV27
size: -
D: -
length: 17
CDR3: CASPANGRHESAQPQHF
DNA: TGTGCCAGCCCCGCCAATGGACGACATGAAAGTGCTCAGCCCCAGCATTTT

J: TRBJ1-2
V: TRBV20-1
size: -
D: -
length: 11
CDR3: CSASREGGYTF
DNA: TGCAGTGCTAGTAGGGAGGGAGGCTACACCTTC

J: TRBJ1-5
V: TRBV4-1
size: -
D: -
length: 15
CDR3: CASSQDWGRDQPQHF
DNA: TGCGCCAGCAGCCAAGATTGGGGTAGGGATCAGCCCCAGCATTTT

J: TRBJ1-4
V: TRBV24-1
size: -
D: -
length: 15
CDR3: CATPQGGRVSEKLFF
DNA: TGTGCCACCCCGCAGGGTGGCAGGGTATCAGAAAAACTGTTTTTT

J: TRBJ2-1
V: TRBV7-9
size: -
D: -
length: 14
CDR3: CASSLVRVWNEQFF
DNA: TGTGCCAGCAGCTTAGTCAGGGTTTGGAATGAGCAGTTCTTC

J: TRBJ1-2
V: TRBV29-1
size: few
D: TRBD1
length: 12
CDR3: CSVEGTGGGYTF
DNA: TGCAGCGTGGAGGGGACAGGAGGTGGCTACACCTTC

J: TRBJ1-2
V: TRBV6-6
size: -
D: -
length: 14
CDR3: CASSYSAGDYGYTF
DNA: TGTGCCAGCAGTTACTCGGCGGGTGACTATGGCTACACCTTC

J: TRBJ2-7
V: TRBV30
size: -
D: -
length: 14
CDR3: CAWSVELNSYEQYF
DNA: TGTGCCTGGAGTGTTGAGCTGAACTCCTACGAGCAGTACTTC

J: TRBJ2-7
V: TRBV7-2
size: -
D: -
length: 14
CDR3: CASSLVPVTYEQYF
DNA: TGTGCCAGCAGCTTAGTGCCAGTAACCTACGAGCAGTACTTC

J: TRBJ2-3
V: TRBV5-1
size: -
D: -
length: 14
CDR3: CASPAAGSTDTQYF
DNA: TGCGCCAGCCCCGCGGCGGGGAGCACAGATACGCAGTATTTT

J: TRBJ2-1
V: TRBV4-1
size: -
D: -
length: 13
CDR3: CASSQDPGFSQFF
DNA: TGCGCCAGCAGCCAAGATCCAGGGTTTTCTCAGTTCTTC

J: TRBJ2-7
V: TRBV6-6
size: -
D: -
length: 14
CDR3: CASSYGGQLDEQYF
DNA: TGTGCCAGCAGTTACGGCGGACAGCTTGATGAGCAGTACTTC

J: TRBJ1-1
V: TRBV6-5
size: -
D: TRBD1
length: 15
CDR3: CASSYENRGGTEAFF
DNA: TGTGCCAGCAGTTACGAGAACAGGGGCGGCACTGAAGCTTTCTTT

J: TRBJ1-5
V: TRBV19
size: -
D: TRBD1
length: 14
CDR3: CASSKGTGVQPQHF
DNA: TGTGCCAGTAGTAAAGGGACAGGGGTGCAGCCCCAGCATTTT

J: TRBJ2-2
V: TRBV7-3
size: -
D: -
length: 15
CDR3: CATKRGQGRTGELFF
DNA: TGTGCCACCAAACGGGGGCAGGGGAGGACCGGGGAGCTGTTTTTT

J: TRBJ2-5
V: TRBV30
size: once
D: -
length: 12
CDR3: CASLQGLETQYF
DNA: TGTGCCTCCTTACAGGGCTTGGAGACCCAGTACTTC

J: TRBJ2-3
V: TRBV19
size: -
D: -
length: 14
CDR3: CASRSLKITDTQYF
DNA: TGTGCCAGTAGATCCCTTAAGATCACAGATACGCAGTATTTT

J: TRBJ1-6
V: TRBV7-9
size: -
D: TRBD1
length: 14
CDR3: CASSLEGQGSPLHF
DNA: TGTGCCAGCAGCTTAGAGGGACAGGGTTCACCCCTCCACTTT

J: TRBJ1-2
V: TRBV7-9
size: -
D: -
length: 14
CDR3: CASSLYPRVYGYTF
DNA: TGTGCCAGCAGCTTATATCCCAGGGTCTATGGCTACACCTTC

J: TRBJ2-3
V: TRBV11-3
size: -
D: -
length: 13
CDR3: CATRGRQTDTQYF
DNA: TGTGCCACCCGAGGTAGACAAACAGATACGCAGTATTTT

J: TRBJ1-6
V: TRBV5-1
size: once
D: -
length: 11
CDR3: CASSSYSPLHF
DNA: TGCGCCAGCAGTTCGTATTCACCCCTCCACTTT

J: TRBJ2-1
V: TRBV15
size: -
D: TRBD1
length: 16
CDR3: CATSRVAGQGFDEQFF
DNA: TGTGCCACCAGCAGAGTGGCGGGACAGGGGTTCGATGAGCAGTTCTTC

J: TRBJ1-1
V: TRBV4-2
size: -
D: TRBD1
length: 16
CDR3: CASSQDPGTGNTEAFF
DNA: TGTGCCAGCAGCCAAGACCCCGGGACAGGGAACACTGAAGCTTTCTTT

J: TRBJ1-1
V: TRBV5-1
size: -
D: TRBD1
length: 15
CDR3: CASSLLERQGYEAFF
DNA: TGCGCCAGCAGCTTGCTCGAGCGACAGGGATATGAAGCTTTCTTT

J: TRBJ1-1
V: TRBV9
size: -
D: TRBD1
length: 16
CDR3: CASSVDRDRSNTEAFF
DNA: TGTGCCAGCAGCGTAGACAGGGACAGATCGAACACTGAAGCTTTCTTT

J: TRBJ1-5
V: TRBV28
size: once
D: -
length: 12
CDR3: CASSPGQQPQHF
DNA: TGTGCCAGCAGCCCCGGACAGCAGCCCCAGCATTTT

J: TRBJ2-1
V: TRBV13
size: once
D: TRBD2
length: 16
CDR3: CASSLTSGGEGNEQFF
DNA: TGTGCCAGCAGCCTGACTAGCGGGGGGGAGGGAAATGAGCAGTTCTTC